This T cell receptor beta chain was profiled in a study of vaccination effects on CD4 cells after COVID-19. Study outcomes and limitations: Just 1 of 255 vaccine-induced clones in healthy recipients was cross-reactive.

Germline-derived CDR1 and CDR2 are SGDLS and YYNGEE. Trimming cost V 6 bases and J 0 bases; bases outside gene matches: 8. CDR3 length: 15 residues. Sequencing followed a ViraFEST assay step that expanded antigen-specific CD4+ T cells with viral peptide pools. The authors isolated CD4+ T cells after approximately 9 days of culture. Vaccine recipients, nucleocapsid antibody negative, had no prior SARS-CoV-2 infection. Profiling relied on immunoSEQ multiplex PCR, and the TCRdb table lists in-frame clones only, not all of them. The table has some 60,000 clones, 76% seen once. This clone was observed a few times. Its target is not known.

Sequenced here: CD4+ T cells from PBMCs cultured with HCoV-NL63 spike peptides, sampled before COVID-19 vaccination. The TCR originated in a human donor who received a COVID-19 vaccine. The rearrangement links TRBV9 to TRBJ1-1; 7 bases match TRBD1. CDR3 DNA sequence: TGTGCCAGCACGAGAACCGGGACAGTGAACACTGAAGCTTTCTTT. It yields the protein CASTRTGTVNTEAFF.